Below, 7 T cell receptor beta chains from the same sample are listed, as sequenced in a study of beta chain features in type 1 diabetes. General study points: The study found moderately but significantly shorter TCRB CDR3s in all four CD4+ subsets of Type 1 diabetes patients.

Their specific antigens are unknown. All of the isolated RNA was reverse transcribed, so expressed TCRB transcripts were sequenced. This table comes from immunoSEQ multiplex PCR, and its TCRdb copy is limited to in-frame clones, with some not included. The sample consists of around 50,000 clones, approximately 40% of them appearing once. Source material: stem cell memory CD4+ T cells from blood. All receptors come from a man under 40 with type 1 diabetes.

This chain joins TRBV28 and TRBJ1-5; TRBD1 aligns across 10 bases. The CDR3 is made up of 13 amino acids. Trimming at V came to 11 bases and at J to 5 bases, leaving 6 bases not matched to a gene. Germline-derived CDR1 and CDR2 are MDHEN and SYDVKM. CDR3 bases: TGTGCCGGGGGACAGGGGAGCTATCAGCCCCAGCATTTT. This gives the protein CAGGQGSYQPQHF.

The rearrangement uses TRBV28 and TRBJ2-7; D uncertain. Trimming removed 10 bases at V and 6 bases at J, with 22 bases between. The CDR3 totals 14 residues. The germline CDR1 and CDR2 sequences are MDHEN and SYDVKM. The CDR3 region has the DNA TGTGCCACCACCTTCTTCACCGAATCCAGCGAGCAGTACTTC. Translating it yields CATTFFTESSEQYF. The full variable domain, with the rest looked up from reference TRBV28 and TRBJ2-7, is DVKVTQSSRYLVKRTGEKVFLECVQDMDHENMFWYRQDPGLGLRLIYFSYDVKMKEKGDIPEGYSVSREKKERFSLILESASTNQTSMYLCATTFFTESSEQYFGPGTRLTVT.

The chain uses TRBV29-1 and TRBJ2-3, with 8 bases matching TRBD2. CDR3 length: 15 residues. Germline CDR1 is SQVTM and CDR2 is ANQGSEA. The junction had 10 bases not matched to a gene; V was cut back by 5 bases and J by 3 bases. This CDR3 reads CSVSGTRGGTDTQYF. DNA for the CDR3: TGCAGCGTTTCCGGGACTAGGGGGGGGACAGATACGCAGTATTTT.

The sample holds a few counts of this clone. The chain has TRBV6-1 and TRBJ2-7; 8 positions agree with TRBD1. V was pared by 8 bases and J by 3 bases, with 6 bases of the junction left unmatched. This CDR3 is built from 13 residues. The germline V gene encodes CDR1 MNHNS and CDR2 SASEGT. DNA for the CDR3: TGTGCCAGCGGTGGACAGGGTTTCTACGAGCAGTACTTC. As protein: CASGGQGFYEQYF.

The V gene is TRBV19, the J gene TRBJ2-1; 10 nucleotides line up with TRBD2. The CDR3 is made up of 14 amino acids. Per the germline V gene, CDR1 is LNHDA and CDR2 is SQIVND (reference sequence). The junction had 1 base not matched to a gene; V was cut back by 5 bases and J by 3 bases. CDR3 DNA sequence: TGTGCCAGTAGTCGACTAGCGGGCTACAATGAGCAGTTCTTC. The encoded protein is CASSRLAGYNEQFF.

J is TRBJ1-1 and V is TRBV15; the D is unclear. The CDR3 is 16 amino acids. Germline CDR1 reads LNHNV; CDR2 reads YYDKDF (reference sequence). V was shortened by 0 bases and J by 2 bases, with 13 bases between the two germline ends. DNA of the CDR3: TGTGCCACCAGCAGAGATCCCCCTACTTCCAACACTGAAGCTTTCTTT. Translation gives CATSRDPPTSNTEAFF.

This chain links TRBV11-2 with TRBJ1-1, with 9 bases identical to TRBD1. The CDR3 contains 14 residues. The V and J ends lost 5 bases and 4 bases, in that order; junction bases with no gene match: 5. Per the germline V gene, CDR1 is SGHAT and CDR2 is FQNNGV. The CDR3 spells CASSTQGAGTEAFF. CDR3 coding DNA: TGTGCCAGCAGCACACAGGGGGCCGGCACTGAAGCTTTCTTT. Together with reference TRBV11-2 and TRBJ1-1, the CDR3 gives the full variable domain: EAGVAQSPRYKIIEKRQSVAFWCNPISGHATLYWYQQILGQGPKLLIQFQNNGVVDDSQLPKDRFSAERLKGVDSTLKIQPAKLEDSAVYLCASSTQGAGTEAFFGQGTRLTVV.